A selection of T cell receptor beta chains follows, all from one sample in a study of radiotherapy plus CTLA-4 blockade in lung cancer. Here immunoSEQ multiplex PCR was the method, and the copy in TCRdb shows in-frame clones only, minus some. The sample has roughly 98,000 clones; approximately 80% are singletons. Sample: peripheral blood, taken from a patient treated with radiotherapy plus ipilimumab. These receptors came from a human donor with non-small cell lung cancer that progressed on radiotherapy plus ipilimumab. The CDR3 runs from the conserved cysteine through the conserved F or W. A D gene is named only where the DNA matches it firmly. A row's size may be missing; if present it is once, few, many or a size class.

j_call,clone_size,v_call,d_call,cdr3_length,cdr3_aa,cdr3_nt
TRBJ1-6,.,TRBV27,TRBD1,15,CASSSRQGPGSPLHF,TGTGCCAGCAGTTCTCGACAGGGCCCCGGGTCACCCCTCCACTTT
TRBJ1-5,.,TRBV7-2,TRBD1,15,CASSFDRGPFQPQHF,TGTGCCAGCAGCTTTGACAGGGGGCCATTTCAGCCCCAGCATTTT
TRBJ2-1,.,TRBV9,.,16,CASSGSGTSLHNEQFF,TGTGCCAGCAGCGGATCCGGGACTTCCCTTCACAATGAGCAGTTCTTC
TRBJ2-5,.,TRBV15,.,14,CATSRGRGQETQYF,TGTGCCACCAGCAGAGGGAGGGGGCAAGAGACCCAGTACTTC
TRBJ2-7,.,TRBV7-9,.,13,CASSPKGPYEQYF,TGTGCCAGCAGCCCTAAGGGGCCCTACGAGCAGTACTTC
TRBJ2-3,.,TRBV5-1,TRBD2,16,CASSLTSGGVTDTQYF,TGCGCCAGCAGCCTTACTAGCGGGGGGGTCACAGATACGCAGTATTTT
TRBJ2-1,.,TRBV6-6,TRBD2,16,CASRPPGTSGSNEQFF,TGTGCCAGCAGGCCTCCGGGGACTAGCGGGAGCAATGAGCAGTTCTTC
TRBJ1-2,.,TRBV6-5,TRBD1,13,CASRQGVLFGYTF,TGTGCCAGCAGACAGGGGGTGCTCTTCGGCTACACCTTC
TRBJ1-1,.,TRBV5-1,.,14,CASSLTPPNTEAFF,TGCGCCAGCAGCTTGACCCCTCCGAACACTGAAGCTTTCTTT
TRBJ2-5,.,TRBV7-2,.,15,CASSLNRAVVETQYF,TGTGCCAGCAGCTTAAATCGGGCCGTGGTAGAGACCCAGTACTTC
TRBJ2-1,few,TRBV30,.,16,CAWSVLGRGTYNEQFF,TGTGCCTGGAGTGTCTTGGGGAGGGGGACCTACAATGAGCAGTTCTTC
TRBJ2-1,few,TRBV7-3,TRBD2,17,CASSLTPSAGGRNEQFF,TGTGCCAGCAGCTTAACGCCATCCGCGGGGGGGAGGAATGAGCAGTTCTTC
TRBJ2-1,.,TRBV2,.,14,CASMLLRSYNEQFF,TGTGCCAGCATGCTACTGAGGTCCTACAATGAGCAGTTCTTC
TRBJ1-1,.,TRBV5-4,.,15,CASSLAGTSNTEAFF,TGTGCCAGCAGCTTGGCCGGGACATCGAACACTGAAGCTTTCTTT
TRBJ1-1,.,TRBV18,TRBD1,15,CASSPWTGGSAEAFF,TGTGCCAGCTCACCTTGGACAGGAGGATCCGCTGAAGCTTTCTTT
TRBJ1-2,.,TRBV28,TRBD1,15,CASRNRDSSNYGYTF,TGTGCCAGCAGGAATAGGGACAGTTCGAACTATGGCTACACCTTC
TRBJ1-6,.,TRBV11-1,.,15,CASSADSTYNSPLHF,TGTGCCAGCAGCGCGGACAGCACCTATAATTCACCCCTCCACTTT
TRBJ1-2,.,TRBV18,.,15,CASSPTLTQEDGYTF,TGTGCCAGCTCCCCTACCTTGACACAGGAGGATGGCTACACCTTC
TRBJ2-5,.,TRBV18,TRBD1,14,CASSQTGLGETQYF,TGTGCCAGCTCACAGACAGGGCTCGGGGAGACCCAGTACTTC
TRBJ1-4,.,TRBV7-8,TRBD1,15,CASSSTGGTNEKLFF,TGTGCCAGCAGCTCCACAGGGGGGACTAATGAAAAACTGTTTTTT
TRBJ1-5,.,TRBV2,TRBD1,15,CASRAGTGGNQPQHF,TGTGCCAGCAGGGCTGGGACAGGGGGAAATCAGCCCCAGCATTTT
TRBJ1-6,.,TRBV28,TRBD1,17,CASSPDRGDSYNSPLHF,TGTGCCAGCAGCCCGGACAGGGGAGACTCCTATAATTCACCCCTCCACTTT
TRBJ2-3,.,TRBV27,TRBD2,15,CASSLRASGIDTQYF,TGTGCCAGCAGTTTAAGGGCTAGCGGGATCGATACGCAGTATTTT
TRBJ2-1,.,TRBV10-3,.,15,CAISEVERDFNEQFF,TGTGCCATCAGTGAAGTTGAGAGGGACTTCAATGAGCAGTTCTTC
TRBJ1-2,.,TRBV30,.,13,CAWADSLNYGYTF,TGTGCCTGGGCGGACAGCCTAAACTATGGCTACACCTTC
TRBJ2-3,.,TRBV15,.,14,CATRPGMSTDTQYF,TGTGCCACCCGGCCGGGGATGAGCACAGATACGCAGTATTTT
TRBJ1-2,.,TRBV6-1,.,13,CASENREDYGYTF,TGTGCCAGCGAAAACAGGGAGGACTATGGCTACACCTTC
TRBJ1-4,.,TRBV10-3,.,13,CATRLSGPEKLFF,TGTGCCACCCGCTTATCAGGGCCCGAAAAACTGTTTTTT
TRBJ2-1,.,TRBV5-1,.,16,CASSFATLSSYNEQFF,TGCGCCAGCAGCTTTGCCACTCTAAGCTCCTACAATGAGCAGTTCTTC
TRBJ1-2,.,TRBV4-3,.,18,CASSQEYVGQIYNYGYTF,TGCGCCAGCAGCCAAGAATACGTTGGACAGATTTATAACTATGGCTACACCTTC
TRBJ2-3,few,TRBV27,.,14,CASGRSTSTDTQYF,TGTGCCAGCGGGAGAAGTACTAGCACAGATACGCAGTATTTT
TRBJ1-2,few,TRBV28,.,15,CASERTLSGDYGYTF,TGTGCCAGCGAACGGACGTTGTCTGGGGACTATGGCTACACCTTC
TRBJ2-4,.,TRBV28,.,16,CASSSTSGVAKNIQYF,TGTGCCAGCAGTTCGACATCAGGGGTAGCCAAAAACATTCAGTACTTC
TRBJ2-5,.,TRBV9,TRBD2,18,CASSVAAGTSGGQGTQYF,TGTGCCAGCAGCGTCGCGGCCGGGACTAGCGGGGGCCAGGGGACCCAGTACTTC
TRBJ1-1,.,TRBV7-2,TRBD1,15,CASRQGQGLLTEAFF,TGTGCCAGCAGACAAGGACAGGGTTTACTTACTGAAGCTTTCTTT
TRBJ1-1,.,TRBV6-5,.,15,CASSGWEGRVTEAFF,TGTGCCAGCAGTGGATGGGAGGGGCGGGTCACTGAAGCTTTCTTT
TRBJ1-2,.,TRBV10-2,TRBD1,14,CASNRDRGISGYTF,TGCGCCAGCAATCGGGACAGGGGGATTTCTGGCTACACCTTC
TRBJ1-2,.,TRBV28,.,15,CASSLGLGAIYGYTF,TGTGCCAGCAGTCTAGGTTTGGGGGCTATCTATGGCTACACCTTC
TRBJ1-2,.,TRBV19,.,13,CASSIVGVGGYTF,TGTGCCAGTAGTATCGTAGGGGTTGGTGGCTACACCTTC
TRBJ1-1,.,TRBV10-3,TRBD1,14,CAIRGTGLNTEAFF,TGTGCCATCAGGGGGACAGGGCTGAACACTGAAGCTTTCTTT
TRBJ1-2,.,TRBV2,TRBD1,16,CASRVAGTGVNYGYTF,TGTGCCAGCAGGGTTGCCGGGACAGGGGTTAACTATGGCTACACCTTC
TRBJ1-2,.,TRBV19,.,13,CASSRVPNYGYTF,TGTGCCAGTAGTAGAGTACCTAACTATGGCTACACCTTC